This entry features one TCR beta chain sequence. This CDR3 region has 16 residues. Trimming shortened V by 7 bases and J by 2 bases, and 21 bases separated the two germline ends. The germline CDR1 and CDR2 sequences are LNHDA and SQIVND (reference sequence). This entry is derived from a study of blood T cell repertoires in COVID-19. Libraries were prepared by immunoSEQ multiplex PCR; TCRdb keeps only in-frame clonotypes and omits some of them. Among fewer than 300,000 clones listed, 70% to 80% were seen once. The chain is built from TRBV19 and TRBJ2-7; D might be TRBD2 (6 bases). The specimen sequenced was peripheral blood. This receptor was taken from a woman at least 80 years old with acute or convalescent COVID-19. CDR3 sequence (DNA): TGTGCCAGTAAACGGAGGCAGGGTGGCGGGACCTACGAGCAGTACTTC. This encodes CASKRRQGGGTYEQYF. The full variable domain, its missing parts supplied by reference TRBV19 and TRBJ2-7, is DGGITQSPKYLFRKEGQNVTLSCEQNLNHDAMYWYRQDPGQGLRLIYYSQIVNDFQKGDIAEGYSVSREKKESFPLTVTSAQKNPTAFYLCASKRRQGGGTYEQYFGPGTRLTVT.